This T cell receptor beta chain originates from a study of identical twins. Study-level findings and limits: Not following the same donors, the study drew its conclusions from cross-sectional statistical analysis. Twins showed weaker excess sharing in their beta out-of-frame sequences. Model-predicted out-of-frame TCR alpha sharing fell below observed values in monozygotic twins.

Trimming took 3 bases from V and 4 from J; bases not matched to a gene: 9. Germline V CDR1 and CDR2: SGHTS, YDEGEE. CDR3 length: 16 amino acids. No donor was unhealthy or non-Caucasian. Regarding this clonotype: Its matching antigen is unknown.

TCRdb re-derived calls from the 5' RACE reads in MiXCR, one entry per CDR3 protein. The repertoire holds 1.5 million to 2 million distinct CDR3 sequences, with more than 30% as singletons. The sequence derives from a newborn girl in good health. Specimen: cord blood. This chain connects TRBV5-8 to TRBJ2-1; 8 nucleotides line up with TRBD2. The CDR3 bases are TGTGCCAGCAGCTGGGGGCGGATAGCGGGGTACAATGAGCAGTTCTTC. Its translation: CASSWGRIAGYNEQFF.